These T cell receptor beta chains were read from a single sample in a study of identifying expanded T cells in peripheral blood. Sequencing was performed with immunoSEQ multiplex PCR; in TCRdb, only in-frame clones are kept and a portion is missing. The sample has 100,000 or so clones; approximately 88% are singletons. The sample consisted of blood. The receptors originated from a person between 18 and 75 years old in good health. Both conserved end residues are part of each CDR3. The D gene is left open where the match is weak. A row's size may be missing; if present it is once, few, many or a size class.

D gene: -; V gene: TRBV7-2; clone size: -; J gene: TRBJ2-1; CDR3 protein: CASSPEGMSSYNEQFF; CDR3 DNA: TGTGCCAGCAGCCCTGAGGGCATGTCGTCCTACAATGAGCAGTTCTTC
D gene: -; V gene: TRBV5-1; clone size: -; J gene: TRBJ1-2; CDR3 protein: CASSADTGTRYTF; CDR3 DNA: TGCGCCAGCAGCGCGGATACCGGGACACGCTACACCTTC
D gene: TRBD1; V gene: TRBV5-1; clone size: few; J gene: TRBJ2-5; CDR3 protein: CASSLDPGQGGGTQYF; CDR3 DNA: TGCGCCAGCAGCTTGGATCCGGGACAGGGTGGAGGGACCCAGTACTTC
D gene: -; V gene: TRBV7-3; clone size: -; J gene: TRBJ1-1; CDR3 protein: CASSLSGTNPEAFF; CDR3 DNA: TGTGCCAGCAGCTTATCAGGGACCAACCCTGAAGCTTTCTTT
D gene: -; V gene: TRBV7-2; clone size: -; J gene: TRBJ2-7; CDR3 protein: CASSLGQGNYEQYF; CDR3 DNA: TGTGCCAGCAGCTTAGGGCAGGGGAACTACGAGCAGTACTTC
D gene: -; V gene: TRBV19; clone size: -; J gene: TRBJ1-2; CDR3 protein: CASSTPPGRGNGYTF; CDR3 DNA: TGTGCCAGTAGTACCCCCCCCGGGAGAGGAAATGGCTACACCTTC
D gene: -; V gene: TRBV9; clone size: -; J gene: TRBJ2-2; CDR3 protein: CASSVTGANTGELFF; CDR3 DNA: TGTGCCAGCAGCGTGACAGGCGCGAACACCGGGGAGCTGTTTTTT
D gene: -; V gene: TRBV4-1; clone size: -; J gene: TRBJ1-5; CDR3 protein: CASSLSSGEPQHF; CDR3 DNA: TGCGCCAGCAGCCTTTCGAGCGGGGAGCCCCAGCATTTT
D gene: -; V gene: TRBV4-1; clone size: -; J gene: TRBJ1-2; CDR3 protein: CASSQGGATNYGYTF; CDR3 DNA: TGCGCCAGCAGCCAAGGAGGCGCCACTAACTATGGCTACACCTTC
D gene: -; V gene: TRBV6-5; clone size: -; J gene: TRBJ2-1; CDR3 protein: CASSYLGVNEQFF; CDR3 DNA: TGTGCCAGCAGTTACCTTGGGGTCAATGAGCAGTTCTTC
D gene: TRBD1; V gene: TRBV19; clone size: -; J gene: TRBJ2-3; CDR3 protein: CASTPRTGYTDTQYF; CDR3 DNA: TGTGCCAGTACCCCCAGGACAGGCTACACAGATACGCAGTATTTT
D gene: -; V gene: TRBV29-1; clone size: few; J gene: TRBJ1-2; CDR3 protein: CSVVGTESNYGYTF; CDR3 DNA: TGCAGCGTTGTGGGGACTGAATCAAACTATGGCTACACCTTC
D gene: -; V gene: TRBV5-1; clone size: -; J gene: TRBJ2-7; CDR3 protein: CASSLSPTGASYEQYF; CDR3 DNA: TGCGCCAGCAGCTTGTCCCCGACAGGCGCCTCCTACGAGCAGTACTTC
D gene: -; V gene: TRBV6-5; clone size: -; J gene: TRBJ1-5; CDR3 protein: CASSFQWDQPQHF; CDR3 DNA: TGTGCCAGCAGTTTTCAGTGGGATCAGCCCCAGCATTTT
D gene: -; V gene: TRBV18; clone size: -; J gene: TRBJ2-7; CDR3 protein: CASSPQQGYEQYF; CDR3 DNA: TGTGCCAGCTCACCCCAACAGGGCTACGAGCAGTACTTC
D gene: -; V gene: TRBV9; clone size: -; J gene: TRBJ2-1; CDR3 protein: CASSTGGTRHNEQFF; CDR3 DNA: TGTGCCAGCAGTACCGGGGGCACCCGCCACAATGAGCAGTTCTTC
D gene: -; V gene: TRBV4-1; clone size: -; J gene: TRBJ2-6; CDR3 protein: CASSLGDSGANVLTF; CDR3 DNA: TGCGCCAGCAGCCTGGGGGACTCTGGGGCCAACGTCCTGACTTTC
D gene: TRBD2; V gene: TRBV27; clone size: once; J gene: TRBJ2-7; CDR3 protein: CASRAGGTGYEQYF; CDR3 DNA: TGTGCCAGCAGAGCGGGGGGCACCGGCTACGAGCAGTACTTC
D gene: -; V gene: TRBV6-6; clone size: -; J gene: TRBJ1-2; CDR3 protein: CASSYSSGGDGYTF; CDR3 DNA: TGTGCCAGCAGTTACTCGAGTGGGGGCGATGGCTACACCTTC
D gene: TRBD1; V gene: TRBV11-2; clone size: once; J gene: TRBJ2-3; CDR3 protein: CASSLRALSTGGDTQYF; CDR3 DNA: TGTGCCAGCAGCTTACGGGCCCTGTCGACAGGGGGAGATACGCAGTATTTT
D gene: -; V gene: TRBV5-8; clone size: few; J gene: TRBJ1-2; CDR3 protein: CASSLGRGLLGYTF; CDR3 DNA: TGTGCCAGCAGCTTGGGTCGTGGACTATTGGGCTACACCTTC
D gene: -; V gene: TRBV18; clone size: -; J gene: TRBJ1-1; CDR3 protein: CASSGGNTEAFF; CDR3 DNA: TGTGCCAGCTCAGGTGGGAACACTGAAGCCTTCTTT
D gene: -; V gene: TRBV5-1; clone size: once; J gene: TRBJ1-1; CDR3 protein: CASSLDVGSAEAFF; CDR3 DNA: TGCGCCAGCAGCTTGGATGTGGGTAGTGCTGAAGCTTTCTTT
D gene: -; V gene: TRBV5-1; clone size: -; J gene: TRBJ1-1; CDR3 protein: CASSVPGGRNTEAFF; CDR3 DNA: TGCGCCAGCAGCGTTCCGGGAGGTCGCAACACTGAAGCTTTCTTT
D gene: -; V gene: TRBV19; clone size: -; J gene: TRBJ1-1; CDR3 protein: CASSIGMNTEAFF; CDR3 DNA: TGTGCCAGTAGTATAGGCATGAACACTGAAGCTTTCTTT
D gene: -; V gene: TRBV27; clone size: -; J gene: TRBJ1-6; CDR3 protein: CASRSRRYSPLHF; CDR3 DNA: TGTGCCAGCAGATCAAGGCGGTATTCACCCCTCCACTTT
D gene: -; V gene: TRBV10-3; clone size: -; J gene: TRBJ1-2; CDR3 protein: CATQVGMGVYGYTF; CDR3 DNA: TGTGCCACCCAGGTCGGTATGGGGGTCTATGGCTACACCTTC
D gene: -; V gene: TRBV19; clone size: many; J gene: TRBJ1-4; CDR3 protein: CASSIAGEKLFF; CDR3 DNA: TGTGCCAGTAGTATAGCTGGTGAAAAACTGTTTTTT
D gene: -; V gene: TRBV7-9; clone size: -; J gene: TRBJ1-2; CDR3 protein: CASSGRDLEGYTF; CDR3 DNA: TGTGCCAGCAGCGGAAGGGATTTAGAGGGCTACACCTTC
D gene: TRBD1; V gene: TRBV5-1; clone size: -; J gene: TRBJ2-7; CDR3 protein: CASSLGQVDLSYEQYF; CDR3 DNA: TGCGCCAGCAGCCTAGGACAGGTTGACCTCTCCTACGAGCAGTACTTC
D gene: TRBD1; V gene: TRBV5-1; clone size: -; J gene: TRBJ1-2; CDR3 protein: CASSLEGAMGGYTF; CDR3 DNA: TGCGCCAGCAGCTTGGAGGGGGCAATGGGAGGCTACACCTTC
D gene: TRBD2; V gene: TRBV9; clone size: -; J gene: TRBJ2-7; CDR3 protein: CASSGGTSVEGEQYF; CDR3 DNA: TGTGCCAGCAGCGGCGGGACTAGCGTTGAGGGGGAGCAGTACTTC